Shown below are 5 T cell receptor beta chains from a single sample sequenced in a study of blood T cell repertoires in COVID-19. TCRdb's table, derived via immunoSEQ multiplex PCR, lists solely in-frame clones and lacks some. The sample consists of 200,000 to 250,000 clones, roughly 82% of them appearing once. The sample taken for sequencing was peripheral blood. Source of these receptors: a man over 45 with active or convalescent COVID-19.

This clone was detected once. The rearrangement uses TRBV28 and TRBJ2-5; 11 nucleotides align to TRBD2. CDR3 length: 15 amino acids. The junction had 4 bases not matched to a gene; V was cut back by 6 bases and J by 1 base. Germline V gene data show CDR1 as MDHEN and CDR2 as SYDVKM. The CDR3 region is CASSPGTSGQETQYF. The CDR3 coding sequence is TGTGCCAGCAGCCCCGGGACTAGCGGCCAAGAGACCCAGTACTTC.

This clone has more than one count but fewer than ten. The chain carries TRBV7-3 and TRBJ2-2; D gene unclear. This CDR3 is 14 amino acids long. V lost 4 bases and J 1 base, leaving 7 bases between the germline ends. Per germline, CDR1 SGHTA and CDR2 FQGTGA. CDR3 residues: CASSSRGNTGELFF. Here the CDR3 DNA reads TGTGCCAGCAGCTCTCGAGGGAACACCGGGGAGCTGTTTTTT.

This rearrangement joins TRBV28 to TRBJ2-7, with 8 bases matching TRBD1. The V and J ends lost 6 bases and 2 bases, in that order; junction bases with no gene match: 12. Looked up from germline, CDR1 is MDHEN and CDR2 is SYDVKM. This CDR3 has 16 residues. CDR3 region: CASRLTGAPSAYEQYF. The CDR3 DNA reads as TGTGCCAGCAGACTGACAGGGGCTCCTAGTGCCTACGAGCAGTACTTC.

The chain couples TRBV28 to TRBJ2-5; TRBD1 matches 8 bases. Germline values: CDR1 MDHEN, CDR2 SYDVKM. The CDR3 is 14 residues long. J lost 9 bases, V lost 4 bases, and 10 bases had no gene match. CDR3 bases: TGTGCCAGCAGTTACCACGACAGGGGCGGAGCCCAGTACTTC. Translation gives CASSYHDRGGAQYF.

As regards this clone: This could be a read error, since a much larger clone is one nucleotide away. The same CDR3 is also encoded by other DNA sequences in this sample. The CDR3 loop is CASSQLRLSTEAFF. The CDR3 DNA is TGTGCCAGCAGCCAACTCCGGTTGTCCACTGAAGCTTTTTTT. The rearrangement links TRBV7-8 to TRBJ1-1; D is undetermined. Germline V lookup: CDR1 SGHVS, CDR2 FQNEAQ. This CDR3 region has 14 residues.